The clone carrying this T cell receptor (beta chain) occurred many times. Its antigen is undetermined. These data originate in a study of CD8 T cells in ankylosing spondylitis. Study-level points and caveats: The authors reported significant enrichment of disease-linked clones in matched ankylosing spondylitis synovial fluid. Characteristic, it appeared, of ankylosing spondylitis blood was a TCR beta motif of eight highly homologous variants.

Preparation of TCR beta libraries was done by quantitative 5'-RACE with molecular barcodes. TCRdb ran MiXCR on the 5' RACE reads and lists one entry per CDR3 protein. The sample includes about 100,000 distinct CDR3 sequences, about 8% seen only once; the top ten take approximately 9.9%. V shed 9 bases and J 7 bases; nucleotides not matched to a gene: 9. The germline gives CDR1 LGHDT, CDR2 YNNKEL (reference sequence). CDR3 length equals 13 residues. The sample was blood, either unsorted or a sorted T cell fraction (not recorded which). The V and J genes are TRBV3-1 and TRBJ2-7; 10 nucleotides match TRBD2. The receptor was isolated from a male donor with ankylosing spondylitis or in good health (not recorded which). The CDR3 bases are TGTGCCAGGCCTAGCGGGAGAAGGAGTGAGCAGTACTTC. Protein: CARPSGRRSEQYF.